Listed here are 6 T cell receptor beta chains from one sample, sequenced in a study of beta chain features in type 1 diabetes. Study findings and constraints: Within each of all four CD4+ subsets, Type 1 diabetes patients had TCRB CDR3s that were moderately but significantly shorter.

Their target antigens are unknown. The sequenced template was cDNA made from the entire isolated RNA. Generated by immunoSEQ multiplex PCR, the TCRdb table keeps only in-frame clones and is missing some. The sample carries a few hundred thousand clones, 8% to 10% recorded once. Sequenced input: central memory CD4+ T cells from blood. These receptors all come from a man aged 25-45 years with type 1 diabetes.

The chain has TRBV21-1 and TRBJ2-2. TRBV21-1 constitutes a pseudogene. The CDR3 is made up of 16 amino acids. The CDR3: CASSKNGTPNTGELFF. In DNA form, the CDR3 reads TGTGCCAGCAGCAAAAACGGGACGCCGAACACCGGGGAGCTGTTTTTT.

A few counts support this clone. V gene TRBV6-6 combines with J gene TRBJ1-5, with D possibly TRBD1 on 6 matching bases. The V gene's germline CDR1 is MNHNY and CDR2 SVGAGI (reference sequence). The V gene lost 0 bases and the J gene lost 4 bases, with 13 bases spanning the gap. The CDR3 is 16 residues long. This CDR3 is CASSYSTQGTNQPQHF. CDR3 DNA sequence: TGTGCCAGCAGTTACTCGACTCAGGGGACGAATCAGCCCCAGCATTTT.

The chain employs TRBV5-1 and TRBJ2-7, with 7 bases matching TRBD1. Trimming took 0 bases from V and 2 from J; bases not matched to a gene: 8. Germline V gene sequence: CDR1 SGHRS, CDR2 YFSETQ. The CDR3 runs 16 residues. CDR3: CASSLAIVTGTYEQYF. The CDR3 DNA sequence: TGCGCCAGCAGCTTGGCCATTGTGACAGGGACCTACGAGCAGTACTTC.

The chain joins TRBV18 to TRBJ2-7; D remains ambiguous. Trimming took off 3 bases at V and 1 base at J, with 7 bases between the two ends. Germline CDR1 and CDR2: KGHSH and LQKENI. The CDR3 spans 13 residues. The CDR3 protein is CASSPPTSYEQYF. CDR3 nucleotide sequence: TGTGCCAGCTCACCTCCGACGTCCTACGAGCAGTACTTC.

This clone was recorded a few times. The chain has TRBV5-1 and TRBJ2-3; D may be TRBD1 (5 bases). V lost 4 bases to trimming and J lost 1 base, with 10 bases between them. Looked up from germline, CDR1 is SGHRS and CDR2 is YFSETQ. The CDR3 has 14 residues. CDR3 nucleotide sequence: TGCGCCAGCAGCCCTGACAGAGGCACAGATACGCAGTATTTT. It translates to CASSPDRGTDTQYF.

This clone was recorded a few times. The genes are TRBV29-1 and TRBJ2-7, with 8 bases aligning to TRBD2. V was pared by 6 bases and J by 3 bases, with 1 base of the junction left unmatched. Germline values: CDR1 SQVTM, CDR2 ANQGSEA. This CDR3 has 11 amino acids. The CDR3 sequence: CSVTSGYEQYF. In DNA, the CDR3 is TGCAGCGTCACTAGCGGCTACGAGCAGTACTTC.